This T cell receptor (beta chain) is drawn from a study of T-cell reconstitution after alpha-beta-depleted transplantation in children. General study findings and limits: It was surviving recipient T cells and thymic progenitors that gave some patients high TCRbeta diversity at day 60. Where alpha-beta T cells came from about two months after transplant was reportedly several hundred expanded graft clones. It was newly produced T cells that mostly accounted for T-cell counts and diversity one year after transplant.

V lost 2 bases to trimming and J lost 4 bases; unmatched junction nucleotides: 9. Looked up from germline, CDR1 is ENHRY and CDR2 is SYGVKD. The CDR3 runs 16 residues. This clonotype was counted at least ten times. Its antigen remains unknown. The authors prepared the TCRbeta library with unique molecular identifiers. TCRdb reprocessed the PCR reads with MiXCR, giving one entry per CDR3 protein. The sample consists of 250,000 to 300,000 distinct CDR3 sequences, around 7.3% of them appearing once. The V call is TRBV10-3, the J call TRBJ2-7; 9 bases are shared with TRBD2. Source: peripheral blood, taken 360 days after TCRalphabeta/CD19-depleted stem cell transplant. The sequence came from a female patient aged 2-9 years who had a stem cell transplant for Fanconi anemia, so the T cells may come from the graft donor. The CDR3 region is CAISEGTSRIEYEQYF. The CDR3 nucleotides read TGTGCCATCAGTGAGGGGACTAGCCGCATCGAGTACGAGCAGTACTTC.